The text below deals with one T cell receptor beta chain. The table came from immunoSEQ multiplex PCR; TCRdb's copy has only in-frame clones and leaves some out. This sample carries about 92,000 clones, more than 85% of them seen once, and the ten largest clones take 1.5% to 1.9%. These data belong to a study of T cell changes during pregnancy in multiple sclerosis. J was trimmed by 6 bases and V by 4 bases; bases with no gene match: 7. The CDR3 sequence is 14 residues long. Germline assignment: CDR1 MNHNS and CDR2 SASEGT. Sample: peripheral blood, taken in the first trimester of pregnancy. The receptor's source is a female donor with multiple sclerosis, enrolled in a pregnancy study. The J gene is TRBJ2-7, the V gene TRBV6-1, with TRBD2 matching 9 bases. The CDR3 protein is CASSVRREGREQYF. CDR3 nucleotide sequence: TGTGCCAGCAGTGTACGGCGGGAGGGCCGCGAGCAGTACTTC.